Below, one T cell receptor (beta chain) is given with its context. The antigen this receptor binds is unknown. No base-level quality is on record; no much larger clone is a single base apart. A patient counted as having stable Graves' hyperthyroidism if no progression to ophthalmopathy occurred over 18 months of follow-up. The hyperthyroidism patients were between 18 and 65 years old and newly diagnosed, with a disease duration of less than 2 months. The study excluded patients with uncontrolled infections, other autoimmune diseases, pregnancy or lactation. Clinical symptoms, serum thyroxine and TRAb, thyroid ultrasound, and orbital computed tomography formed the basis for the diagnoses. PBMCs were separated from roughly 9.3 ml of fresh peripheral blood using Ficoll-Paque density gradient centrifugation. Trizol reagent was used to extract total RNA, and RNA quality was then checked on an Agilent 2100 Bioanalyzer.

For CDR1 and CDR2, the germline V gene (reference sequence) lists DFQATT and SNEGSKA. The cysteine opens and the phenylalanine closes a CDR3 of 11 amino acids. Only the CDR3 DNA is retained, 33 bases long and in frame from the first base. V gives up 6 bases and J gives up 4 bases, and the segment between their germline ends measures 7 bases. This record belongs to a study of T cells in Graves' hyperthyroidism and ophthalmopathy (dated by TCRdb to the late 2010s). Broadly, across the study: Peripheral blood samples were taken at the time of initial diagnosis, prior to any treatment. To identify distinguishing TCR V-J signatures, a discovery cohort of 90 to 100 patients was used, comprising some 45 with Graves' ophthalmopathy and some 60 with stable Graves' hyperthyroidism. Whether ophthalmopathy could be predicted prospectively was tested in an independent validation cohort made up of 18 hyperthyroidism patients plus 17 patients who later progressed to ophthalmopathy. The study also compared thyroid tissue and blood T-cell repertoires from roughly 6 Graves' hyperthyroidism patients. For training and testing, the 100 or so patients in the discovery cohort were randomly divided in a 7:3 ratio. After sampling, hyperthyroidism patients received methimazole starting at 30 mg daily, and ophthalmopathy patients received high-dose intravenous methylprednisolone. TCR Vbeta CDR3 sequencing of roughly 140 peripheral blood samples (over 40 ophthalmopathy, 75 to 80 hyperthyroidism and roughly 17 progressor patients) is reported in the paper. Study-wide findings and limitations: During validation, the model predicted progression to ophthalmopathy a median of approximately 6 months ahead of onset, with 60% to 71% sensitivity and 72.22% specificity. A model built on a 13 V-J signature distinguished ophthalmopathy from stable hyperthyroidism, reaching roughly 88% sensitivity and about 81% specificity in cross-validation and 80%/75% in testing. Blood samples also contained most of the expanded thyroid clonotypes (frequency above 0.001), which suggests that blood repertoires may reflect thyroid immune responses. No statistical method was used to fix the sample size in advance, and group allocation was not hidden from the investigators.

TCR beta CDR3 regions were amplified from RNA transcripts. The TCR CDR3 was subjected to a first round of RT-PCR using the HTBI primer set and the Qiagen OneStep RT-PCR kit. Libraries were constructed in a second round of multiplex PCR, after which size selection and purification were carried out. Libraries were sequenced paired-end with 100 bp reads on an Illumina HiSeq2000. As for the original processing: Raw data were processed with SOAPnuke, discarding reads with adapters, uncalled bases, mean Phred below 15, or no exact constant-primer or identifier match. COPE v1.2.5 was used to merge the high-quality paired reads, and each unique nucleotide sequence was defined as a clonotype. MiTCR v1.1 was used to align the clonotypes against IMGT TRBV, TRBD and TRBJ reference segments. The analysis was restricted to V-J combinations with a frequency above 0.0001, which together covered roughly 99% of the repertoires. The TCS score was defined as F50 (clonal expansion) divided by E x V (chaos), with BLOSUM62-based TCRdist calculated between CDR3 peptides within each V-J. Welch's t-statistics and random forest reduced around 510 V-J features to under 15, which were used in a naive Bayes classifier (R e1071). Thyroid-blood repertoire similarity was quantified with the Morisita-Horn index. The public reads were quality trimmed at Q25 with fastp and then assembled into clones with MiXCR by TCRdb, keeping productive beta chains. Each entry is one CDR3 protein sequence, shown with its most common DNA and genes. TCRdb assigned the V and J calls; the authors' analysis was not used. In this sample the table shows hundreds of thousands of distinct CDR3 sequences, over 35% of which occur a single time. The ten largest clones represent approximately 10% of the sample.

This sequence originates from a man aged 18 to 30 with Graves' hyperthyroidism. The chain is encoded by TRBV20-1 joined to TRBJ1-3, with TRBD1 tentatively as D gene (5 bases match). Sequencing was carried out using blood. The CDR3 here reads CSARQGNTIYF. The DNA sequence reads TGCAGTGCCAGACAGGGAAACACCATATATTTT.